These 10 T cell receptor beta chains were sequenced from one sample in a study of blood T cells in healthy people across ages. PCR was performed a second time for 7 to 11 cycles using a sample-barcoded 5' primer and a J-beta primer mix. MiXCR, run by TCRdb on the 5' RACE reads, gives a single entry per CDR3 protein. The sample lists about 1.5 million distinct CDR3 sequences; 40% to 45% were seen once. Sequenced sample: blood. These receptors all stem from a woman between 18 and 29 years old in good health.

The CDR3 loop reads CASSFFGEKLFF. In DNA, the CDR3 is TGTGCCAGCAGTTTTTTCGGTGAAAAACTGTTTTTT. The V call is TRBV27, the J call TRBJ1-4; D unresolved. Trimming took 3 bases from V and 7 from J, leaving 6 bases between them. CDR3 length: 12 residues. The germline V gene has CDR1 MNHEY and CDR2 SMNVEV (reference sequence).

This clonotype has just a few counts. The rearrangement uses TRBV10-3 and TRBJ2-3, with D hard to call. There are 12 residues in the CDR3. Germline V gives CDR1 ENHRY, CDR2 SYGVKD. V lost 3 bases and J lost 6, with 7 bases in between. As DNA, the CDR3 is TGTGCCATCAGTGATACATCGGATACGCAGTATTTT. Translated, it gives CAISDTSDTQYF.

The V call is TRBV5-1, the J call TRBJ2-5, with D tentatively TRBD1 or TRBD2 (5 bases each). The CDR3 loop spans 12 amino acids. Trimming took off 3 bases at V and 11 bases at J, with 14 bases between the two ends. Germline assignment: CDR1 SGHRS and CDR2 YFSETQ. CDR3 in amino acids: CASSWDAREQYF. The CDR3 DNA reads TGCGCCAGCAGCTGGGACGCGAGGGAGCAGTACTTC.

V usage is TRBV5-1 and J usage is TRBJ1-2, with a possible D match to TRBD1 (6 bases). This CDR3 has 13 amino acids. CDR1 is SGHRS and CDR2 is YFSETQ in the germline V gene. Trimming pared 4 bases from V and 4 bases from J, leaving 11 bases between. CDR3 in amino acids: CASSGDKAYGYTF. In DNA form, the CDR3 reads TGCGCCAGCAGCGGGGACAAGGCCTATGGCTACACCTTC.

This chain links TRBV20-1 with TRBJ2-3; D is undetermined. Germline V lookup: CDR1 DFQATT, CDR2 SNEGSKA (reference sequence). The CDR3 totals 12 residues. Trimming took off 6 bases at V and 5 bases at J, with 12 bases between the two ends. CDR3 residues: CSAPRFLDTQYF. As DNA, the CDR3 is TGCAGTGCCCCCAGATTTTTAGATACGCAGTATTTT.

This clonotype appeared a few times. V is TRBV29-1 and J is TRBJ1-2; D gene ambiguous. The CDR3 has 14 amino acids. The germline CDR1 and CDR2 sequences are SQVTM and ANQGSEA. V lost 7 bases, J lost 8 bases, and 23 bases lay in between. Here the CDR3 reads CSGREDRSPLGYTF. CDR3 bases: TGCAGCGGCCGGGAGGACCGGTCCCCGCTCGGCTACACCTTC.

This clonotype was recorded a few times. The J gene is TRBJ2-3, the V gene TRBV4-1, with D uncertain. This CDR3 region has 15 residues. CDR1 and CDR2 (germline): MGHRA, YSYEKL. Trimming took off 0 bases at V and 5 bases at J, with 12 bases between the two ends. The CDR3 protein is CASSQDLGIGDTQYF. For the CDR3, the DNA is TGCGCCAGCAGCCAAGATCTGGGGATCGGAGATACGCAGTATTTT.

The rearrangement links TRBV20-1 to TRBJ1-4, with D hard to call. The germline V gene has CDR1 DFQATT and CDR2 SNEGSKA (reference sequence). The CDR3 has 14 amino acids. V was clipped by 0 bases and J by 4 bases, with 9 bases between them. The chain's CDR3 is CSARDRAFNEKLFF. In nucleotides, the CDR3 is TGCAGTGCTAGAGATCGAGCTTTTAATGAAAAACTGTTTTTT.

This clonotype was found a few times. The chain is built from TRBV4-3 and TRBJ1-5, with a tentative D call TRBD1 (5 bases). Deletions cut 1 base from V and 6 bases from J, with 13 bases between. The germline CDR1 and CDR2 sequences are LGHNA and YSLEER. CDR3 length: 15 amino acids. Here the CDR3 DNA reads TGCGCCAGCAGCCAAGGACCCGGGGCATTTCAGCCCCAGCATTTT. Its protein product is CASSQGPGAFQPQHF.

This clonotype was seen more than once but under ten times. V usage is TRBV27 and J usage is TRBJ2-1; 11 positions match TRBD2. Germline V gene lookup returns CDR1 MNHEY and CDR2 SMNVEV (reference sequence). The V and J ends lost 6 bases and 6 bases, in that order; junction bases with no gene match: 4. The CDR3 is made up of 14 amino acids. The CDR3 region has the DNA TGTGCCAGCAGACCGGGACTAGCGGTCAATGAGCAGTTCTTC. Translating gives CASRPGLAVNEQFF.